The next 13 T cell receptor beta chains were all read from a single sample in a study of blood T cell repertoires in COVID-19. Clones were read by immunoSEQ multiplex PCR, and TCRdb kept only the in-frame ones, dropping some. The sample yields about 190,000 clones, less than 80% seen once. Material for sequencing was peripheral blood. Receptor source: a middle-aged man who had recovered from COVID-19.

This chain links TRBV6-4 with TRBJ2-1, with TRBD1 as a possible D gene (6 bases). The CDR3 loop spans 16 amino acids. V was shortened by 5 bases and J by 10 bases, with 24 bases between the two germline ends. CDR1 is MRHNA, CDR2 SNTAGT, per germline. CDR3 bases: TGTGCCAGCAGTCGCGACAGTAATGGGGGCCGACAGGAGCAGTTCTTC. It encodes CASSRDSNGGRQEQFF.

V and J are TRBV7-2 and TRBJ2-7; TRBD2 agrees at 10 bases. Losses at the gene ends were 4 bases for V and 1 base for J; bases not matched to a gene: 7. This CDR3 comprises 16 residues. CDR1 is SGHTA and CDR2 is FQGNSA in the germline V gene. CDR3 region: CASSSGTSVLSYEQYF. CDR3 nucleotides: TGTGCCAGCAGCTCCGGGACTAGCGTGCTATCCTACGAGCAGTACTTC.

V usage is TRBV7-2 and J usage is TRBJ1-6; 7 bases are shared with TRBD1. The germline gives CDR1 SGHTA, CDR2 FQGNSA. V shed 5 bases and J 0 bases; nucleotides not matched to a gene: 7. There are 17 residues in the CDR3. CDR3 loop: CASSLAGQISYNSPLHF. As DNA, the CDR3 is TGTGCCAGCAGCCTTGCGGGACAGATCTCCTATAATTCACCCCTCCACTTT.

CDR3 in amino acids: CASSQGTGPGQPQHF. CDR3 bases: TGTGCCAGCAGCCAGGGGACAGGGCCAGGTCAGCCCCAGCATTTT. The rearrangement links TRBV3-1 (or the pseudogene TRBV3-2) to TRBJ1-5, with 9 bases lining up with TRBD1. CDR1 is LGHDT, CDR2 YNNKEL, per germline (reference sequence). J gave up 6 bases and V 3 bases, and 6 bases lay outside the gene matches. CDR3 size: 15 residues.

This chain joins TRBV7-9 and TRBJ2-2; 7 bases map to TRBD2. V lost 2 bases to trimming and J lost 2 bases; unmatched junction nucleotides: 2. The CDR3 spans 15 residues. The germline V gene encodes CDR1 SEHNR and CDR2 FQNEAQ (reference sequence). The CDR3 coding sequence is TGTGCCAGCAGCTTAACAGCGGGAAACACCGGGGAGCTGTTTTTT. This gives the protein CASSLTAGNTGELFF. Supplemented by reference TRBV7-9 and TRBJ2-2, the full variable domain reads DTGVSQNPRHKITKRGQNVTFRCDPISEHNRLYWYRQTLGQGPEFLTYFQNEAQLEKSRLLSDRFSAERPKGSFSTLEIQRTEQGDSAMYLCASSLTAGNTGELFFGEGSRLTVL.

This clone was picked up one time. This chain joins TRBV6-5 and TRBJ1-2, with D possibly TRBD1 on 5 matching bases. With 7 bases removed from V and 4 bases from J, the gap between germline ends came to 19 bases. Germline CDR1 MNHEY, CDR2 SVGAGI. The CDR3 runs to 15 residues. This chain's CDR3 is CASTQFRASIYGYTF. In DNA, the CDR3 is TGTGCCAGCACCCAATTCAGGGCTTCGATCTATGGCTACACCTTC.

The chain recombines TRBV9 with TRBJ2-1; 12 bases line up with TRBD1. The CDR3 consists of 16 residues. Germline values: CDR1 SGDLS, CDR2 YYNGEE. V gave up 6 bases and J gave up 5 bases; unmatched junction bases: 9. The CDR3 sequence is CASNKNRDRGHNEQFF. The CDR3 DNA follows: TGTGCCAGCAACAAGAACCGGGACAGGGGGCACAATGAGCAGTTCTTC.

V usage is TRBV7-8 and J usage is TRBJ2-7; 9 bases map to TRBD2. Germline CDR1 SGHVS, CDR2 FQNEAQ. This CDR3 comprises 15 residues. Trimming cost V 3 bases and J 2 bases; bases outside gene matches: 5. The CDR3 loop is CASSLLAGSTYEQYF. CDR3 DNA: TGTGCCAGCAGCTTGCTAGCGGGAAGTACCTACGAGCAGTACTTC.

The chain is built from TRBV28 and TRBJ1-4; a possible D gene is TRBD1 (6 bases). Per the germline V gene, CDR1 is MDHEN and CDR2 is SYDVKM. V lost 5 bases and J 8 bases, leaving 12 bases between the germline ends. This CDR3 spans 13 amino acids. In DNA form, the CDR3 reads TGTGCCAGCAGTGGCGGGGGCGGCGAAAAACTGTTTTTT. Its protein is CASSGGGGEKLFF.

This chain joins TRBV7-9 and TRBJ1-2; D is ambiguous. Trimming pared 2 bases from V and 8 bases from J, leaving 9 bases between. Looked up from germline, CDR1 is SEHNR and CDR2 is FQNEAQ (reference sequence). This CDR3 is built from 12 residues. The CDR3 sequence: CASSLQAGGYTF. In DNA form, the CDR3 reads TGTGCCAGCAGCTTACAGGCCGGCGGCTACACCTTC. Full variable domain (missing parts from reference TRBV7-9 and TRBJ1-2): DTGVSQNPRHKITKRGQNVTFRCDPISEHNRLYWYRQTLGQGPEFLTYFQNEAQLEKSRLLSDRFSAERPKGSFSTLEIQRTEQGDSAMYLCASSLQAGGYTFGSGTRLTVV.

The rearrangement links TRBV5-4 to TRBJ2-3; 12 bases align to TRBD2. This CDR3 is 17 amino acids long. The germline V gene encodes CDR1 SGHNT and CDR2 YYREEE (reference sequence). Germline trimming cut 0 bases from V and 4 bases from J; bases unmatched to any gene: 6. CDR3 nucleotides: TGTGCCAGCAGCTTGGCAACTAGCGGGAGGAACGCAGATACGCAGTATTTT. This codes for CASSLATSGRNADTQYF.

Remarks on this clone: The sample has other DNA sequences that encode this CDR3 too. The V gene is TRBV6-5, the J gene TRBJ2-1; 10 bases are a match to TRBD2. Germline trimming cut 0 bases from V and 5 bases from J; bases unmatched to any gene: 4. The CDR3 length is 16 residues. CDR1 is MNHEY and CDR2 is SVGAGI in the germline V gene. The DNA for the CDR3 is TGTGCCAGCAGTTACTCGCGCACTAGCGGGAACAATGAGCAGTTCTTC. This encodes CASSYSRTSGNNEQFF.

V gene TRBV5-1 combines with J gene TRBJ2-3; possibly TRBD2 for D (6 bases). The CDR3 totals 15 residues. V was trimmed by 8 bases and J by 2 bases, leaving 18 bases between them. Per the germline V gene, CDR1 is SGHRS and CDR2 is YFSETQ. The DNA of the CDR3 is TGCGCCAGTGCACTAGCTCACCCCCCCACAGATACGCAGTATTTT. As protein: CASALAHPPTDTQYF.